Listed here is a single TCR beta chain. Data came from immunoSEQ multiplex PCR; TCRdb stores just in-frame clones and leaves some out. The data hold hundreds of thousands of clones, with over 75% observed a single time. V gave up 0 bases and J gave up 6 bases, with 18 bases separating them. This CDR3 is 16 amino acids long. Germline CDR1 reads MNHEY; CDR2 reads SVGAGI. This entry belongs to a study of shared T cell receptors in the human thymus. These data were likewise used in another study, on human thymus T cells.

V gene TRBV6-5 combines with J gene TRBJ2-7; tentatively, D is TRBD2 (5 bases). The specimen sequenced was thymocytes. The sequence came from a boy under three years old with a congenital heart defect. As DNA, the CDR3 is TGTGCCAGCAGTTACTCTCCCCCATCGATTCGGGGCGAGCAGTACTTC. This codes for CASSYSPPSIRGEQYF.